This entry describes one TCR beta chain. Its target is not known. The sample originates from a study of T cell responses to AZD1222 COVID-19 vaccine. Study results and limitations: The study reported that nearly half of spike-specific TCRs target unmutated variant regions. Possibly, clonal diversity was underestimated; donors were largely white British and included more females.

Data came from immunoSEQ multiplex PCR; TCRdb stores just in-frame clones and leaves some out. There are 95,000 to 150,000 clones in the sample; around 87% occur only once, and around 1.2% lies in the top ten. The CDR3 covers 13 residues. In germline, CDR1 is MGHRA, CDR2 YSYEKL. V was trimmed by 1 base and J by 5 bases, leaving 8 bases between them. V and J are TRBV4-1 and TRBJ1-2; unclear D gene. This sequence originates from an adult in good health. Sequenced material: peripheral blood, taken on day 0 of AZD1222 vaccination. In DNA, the CDR3 is TGCGCCAGCAGCCAAGGAGATCGGTATGGCTACACCTTC. Protein product: CASSQGDRYGYTF.